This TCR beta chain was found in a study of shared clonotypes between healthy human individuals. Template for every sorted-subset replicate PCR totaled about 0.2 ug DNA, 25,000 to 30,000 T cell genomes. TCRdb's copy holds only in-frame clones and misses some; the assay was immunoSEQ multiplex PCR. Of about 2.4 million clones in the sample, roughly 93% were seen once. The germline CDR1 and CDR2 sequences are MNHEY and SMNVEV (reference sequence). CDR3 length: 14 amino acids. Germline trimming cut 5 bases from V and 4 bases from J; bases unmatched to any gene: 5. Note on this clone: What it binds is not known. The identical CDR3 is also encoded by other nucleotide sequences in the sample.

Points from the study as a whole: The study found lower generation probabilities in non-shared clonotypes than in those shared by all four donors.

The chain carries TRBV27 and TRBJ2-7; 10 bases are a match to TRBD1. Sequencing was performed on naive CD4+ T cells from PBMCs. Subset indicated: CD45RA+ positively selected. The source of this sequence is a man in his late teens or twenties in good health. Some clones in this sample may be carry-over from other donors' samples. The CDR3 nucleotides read TGTGCCAGCAGTCCCCGGGACAGGGGTTACGAGCAGTACTTC. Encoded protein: CASSPRDRGYEQYF.